The 16 T cell receptor beta chains given below trace back to one sample, sequenced in a study of blood T cell repertoires in COVID-19. Sequenced by immunoSEQ multiplex PCR; TCRdb stores in-frame clones only, minus some. The sample includes about 97,000 clones, about nine tenths of them seen just once. The sequencing sample was made of peripheral blood. Receptors were obtained from a man aged 18 to 30 with acute or convalescent COVID-19.

The chain employs TRBV7-6 and TRBJ2-7; 7 bases map to TRBD1. Germline lookup yields CDR1 SGHVS and CDR2 FNYEAQ. This CDR3 is 16 amino acids long. Unmatched junction bases numbered 8, after V lost 1 base and J lost 2 bases. The CDR3 sequence is CASSLEPPGGPYEQYF. The DNA for the CDR3 is TGTGCCAGCAGCTTAGAGCCGCCAGGGGGTCCCTACGAGCAGTACTTC.

The chain carries TRBV7-9 and TRBJ2-3; 8 nucleotides align to TRBD1. There are 12 residues in the CDR3. Losses at the gene ends were 5 bases for V and 10 bases for J; bases not matched to a gene: 5. The germline gives CDR1 SEHNR, CDR2 FQNEAQ (reference sequence). CDR3 loop: CASSQDRAAQYF. Here the CDR3 DNA reads TGTGCCAGCAGCCAGGACAGGGCAGCGCAGTATTTT.

This rearrangement joins TRBV7-9 to TRBJ2-7; TRBD1 matches at 8 bases. The germline V gene encodes CDR1 SEHNR and CDR2 FQNEAQ (reference sequence). The V and J ends lost 5 bases and 2 bases, in that order; junction bases with no gene match: 8. The length of the CDR3 is 15 residues. CDR3 nucleotide sequence: TGTGCCAGCAGCAGACTGACAGGGGCAACCTACGAGCAGTACTTC. It encodes CASSRLTGATYEQYF.

This rearrangement joins TRBV19 to TRBJ2-7; 7 nucleotides line up with TRBD1. The CDR3 extends over 14 amino acids. Per germline, CDR1 LNHDA and CDR2 SQIVND (reference sequence). Unmatched junction bases numbered 3, after V lost 1 base and J lost 3 bases. The CDR3 nucleotides read TGTGCCAGTAGTATAGGGACAGGTAACTACGAGCAGTACTTC. Translation gives CASSIGTGNYEQYF.

This chain links TRBV9 with TRBJ1-2; D may be TRBD1 (5 bases). Trimming stripped 4 bases from V and 7 bases from J, with 17 bases between. The V gene's germline CDR1 is SGDLS and CDR2 YYNGEE. The CDR3 has 14 amino acids. CDR3 protein: CASSLPPGGLGYTF. The CDR3 bases are TGTGCCAGCAGCCTTCCGCCGGGGGGTCTTGGCTACACCTTC.

The V gene is TRBV5-1, the J gene TRBJ2-1; a possible D gene is TRBD1 (7 bases). V was cut by 4 bases and J by 8 bases, with 13 bases left in between. The CDR3 is 13 amino acids. Germline loops: CDR1 SGHRS, CDR2 YFSETQ. The CDR3 is CASSTQGGDEQFF. The CDR3, as DNA: TGCGCCAGCAGCACCCAGGGGGGCGATGAGCAGTTCTTC.

The V call is TRBV19, the J call TRBJ1-2, with 7 bases matching TRBD1. The CDR3 covers 15 residues. With V trimmed by 7 bases and J by 8 bases, 16 bases remained unmatched. Germline CDR1 is LNHDA and CDR2 is SQIVND (reference sequence). CDR3 in DNA: TGTGCCAGTAACTCCCTGACAGGGAGCCAGGCGGGCTACACCTTC. Protein product: CASNSLTGSQAGYTF.

V is TRBV19 and J is TRBJ1-4; D may be TRBD1 (5 bases). There are 15 residues in the CDR3. Germline V gene sequence: CDR1 LNHDA, CDR2 SQIVND (reference sequence). Trimming took off 5 bases at V and 1 base at J, with 11 bases between the two ends. This chain's CDR3 is CASSSGVRTNEKLFF. In DNA, the CDR3 is TGTGCCAGTAGTTCGGGGGTCCGAACTAATGAAAAACTGTTTTTT.

This rearrangement joins TRBV25-1 to TRBJ2-5; perhaps TRBD1 as D (6 bases). This CDR3 has 15 residues. Trimming took off 4 bases at V and 0 bases at J, with 12 bases between the two ends. The germline V gene encodes CDR1 MGHDK and CDR2 SYGVNS. CDR3 in DNA: TGTGCCAGCAGTGGGACAGATAAGTACCAAGAGACCCAGTACTTC. Translation gives CASSGTDKYQETQYF.

The gene calls are TRBV4-1 and TRBJ2-1, with 10 bases that match TRBD2. V was clipped by 0 bases and J by 3 bases; unmatched bases: 5. Germline V gene lookup returns CDR1 MGHRA and CDR2 YSYEKL. The CDR3 loop spans 17 amino acids. The CDR3 here is CASSQDIVAGGYNEQFF. The CDR3 bases are TGCGCCAGCAGCCAAGATATAGTAGCGGGGGGCTACAATGAGCAGTTCTTC.

The chain employs TRBV4-1 and TRBJ2-1, with TRBD2 as a possible D gene (5 bases). Deletions cut 4 bases from V and 7 bases from J, with 14 bases between. Per germline, CDR1 MGHRA and CDR2 YSYEKL. The CDR3 consists of 14 residues. CDR3 in amino acids: CASSPQAPGNEQFF. CDR3 nucleotides: TGCGCCAGCAGCCCCCAGGCACCGGGGAATGAGCAGTTCTTC.

This chain uses TRBV7-9 with TRBJ1-3; perhaps TRBD1 as D (6 bases). CDR3 length equals 16 residues. Germline CDR1 SEHNR, CDR2 FQNEAQ (reference sequence). With 1 base removed from V and 0 bases from J, the gap between germline ends came to 10 bases. The CDR3 nucleotides are TGTGCCAGCAGCTTAGAGACAGGTCTCTCTGGAAACACCATATATTTT. It is translated as CASSLETGLSGNTIYF.

The genes are TRBV7-9 and TRBJ1-2; 10 bases fit TRBD1. Germline CDR1 reads SEHNR; CDR2 reads FQNEAQ (reference sequence). The CDR3 consists of 15 residues. Trimming took 4 bases from V and 5 from J; bases not matched to a gene: 7. The CDR3 reads CASSYPGGQGYGYTF. In nucleotides, the CDR3 is TGTGCCAGCAGCTATCCCGGGGGACAGGGGTATGGCTACACCTTC.

The J gene is TRBJ1-1, the V gene TRBV9; unclear D gene. From germline, CDR1 is SGDLS and CDR2 YYNGEE. The CDR3 has 15 residues. V lost 0 bases and J 1 base, leaving 10 bases between the germline ends. The CDR3 DNA follows: TGTGCCAGCAGCGTAGAAGGAGGGCCGAACACTGAAGCTTTCTTT. Translating it yields CASSVEGGPNTEAFF.

This chain uses TRBV5-1 with TRBJ2-1; D might be TRBD1 (6 bases). This CDR3 region has 17 residues. The germline V gene encodes CDR1 SGHRS and CDR2 YFSETQ. The V end lost 2 bases, the J end lost 0 bases, and 15 bases lay between the germline ends. The CDR3 here is CASSLQGLGFSYNEQFF. DNA for the CDR3: TGCGCCAGCAGCTTACAGGGTCTTGGATTCTCCTACAATGAGCAGTTCTTC.

J is TRBJ1-4 and V is TRBV9, with TRBD1 matching 10 bases. Germline CDR1 reads SGDLS; CDR2 reads YYNGEE. V lost 4 bases and J lost 7; bases outside the gene matches: 7. The CDR3 contains 15 residues. The CDR3 here is CASSPRGDRGEKLFF. Here the CDR3 DNA reads TGTGCCAGCAGCCCGAGAGGGGACAGGGGTGAAAAACTGTTTTTT.